Each of the 2 T cell receptor beta chains below was sequenced from the same sample in a study of early T cells in non-severe SARS-CoV-2 infection. Via MiXCR, TCRdb re-called the 5' RACE reads, giving one row per CDR3 protein. The table has roughly 42,000 distinct CDR3 sequences, 10% to 15% seen once; the top ten hold 16%. The sample consisted of whole blood. These receptor sequences come from an adult who was a healthcare worker with PCR-confirmed SARS-CoV-2 infection or an uninfected control (not recorded which).

The chain carries TRBV13 and TRBJ1-2; 8 bases match TRBD1. V was clipped by 2 bases and J by 6 bases; unmatched bases: 5. The germline gives CDR1 PRHDT, CDR2 FYEKMQ (reference sequence). The CDR3 is 14 residues long. This CDR3 reads CASSLSRGLDGYTF. As DNA, the CDR3 is TGTGCCAGCAGCTTATCCAGGGGGCTGGATGGCTACACCTTC.

Comments on this clonotype: The junction departs from germline at one end; a sequencing error may be responsible. The chain employs TRBV5-8 and TRBJ2-3; D not certain. Germline CDR1 reads SGHTS; CDR2 reads YDEGEE. The CDR3 has 14 residues. CDR3 coding DNA: TGTGTCAGCAGCCCCGGGTCCTACGGAGATACGCAGTATTTT. Protein sequence: CVSSPGSYGDTQYF.